The T cell receptor beta chain under discussion was sequenced for a study of blood T cell repertoires in COVID-19. Overall study: The study drew acute and convalescent COVID-19 samples from the United States, Italy and Spain. T cells, B-cell-depleted T cells, or PBMCs provided the cDNA or gDNA that served as material.

The authors' processing: Estimation of nucleated cell counts was performed using reference gene primer amplification. Repertoires were generated with immunoSEQ multiplex PCR, while TCRdb's copy carries only in-frame clones and drops some. V, J and clone size were drawn from that table, and D and trimming were deduced from the DNA. The sample has about 380,000 clones, 85% seen once. The germline gives CDR1 SGHRS, CDR2 YFSETQ. The CDR3 length is 15 residues. V lost 4 bases and J lost 1, with 11 bases in between. The sequence derives from a young woman with acute or convalescent COVID-19. Sequencing was done on a sample of peripheral blood. The V and J genes are TRBV5-1 and TRBJ2-2, with D possibly TRBD1 on 7 matching bases. The CDR3 region is CASSPGDRNTGELFF. The CDR3 nucleotides are TGCGCCAGCAGCCCGGGGGACAGGAACACCGGGGAGCTGTTTTTT. The whole variable domain, remainder taken from reference TRBV5-1 and TRBJ2-2, is KAGVTQTPRYLIKTRGQQVTLSCSPISGHRSVSWYQQTPGQGLQFLFEYFSETQRNKGNFPGRFSGRQFSNSRSEMNVSTLELGDSALYLCASSPGDRNTGELFFGEGSRLTVL.